These 2 T cell receptor beta chains originate from one sample sequenced in a study. TCRdb re-derived calls from the 5' RACE reads in MiXCR, one entry per CDR3 protein. In the table there are tens of thousands of distinct CDR3 sequences, roughly a quarter of which are singletons. Sequenced material: memory CD4+ T cells sorted from blood. Subset in this sample: memory CD4+ T cells, CD4+CD45RO+CD25-. The receptors originated from a female donor with breast cancer.

With regard to this clonotype: A junction end diverges from the germline sequence, so it may reflect a read error. The chain uses TRBV12-3 or TRBV12-4 and TRBJ1-3, with TRBD1 identical over 9 bases. There are 14 residues in the CDR3. In DNA form, the CDR3 reads TGTGCCAGCAGACGACAGGGGGTGGGAAACGCCATATATTTT. Protein product: CASRRQGVGNAIYF.

Of note for this clonotype: A much larger clone lies one base from this, so it may be a read error. A read error is likely, as this CDR3 ends without the conserved phenylalanine or tryptophan. The chain uses TRBV6-5 and TRBJ1-5; D unresolved. V shed 2 bases and J shed 6 bases, with 8 bases lying between them. The germline V gene encodes CDR1 MNHEY and CDR2 SVGAGI. CDR3 length: 13 amino acids. CDR3 in amino acids: CASSYGVTQPQHS. The DNA for the CDR3 is TGTGCCAGCAGTTACGGGGTGACTCAGCCCCAGCATTCT.